This TCR beta chain appears in the sequencing data of a study of memory B cells and T cells in multiple sclerosis. General observations from the study: Compartments had unequal clone-set sizes, affecting shared clonotype counts.

Sequenced by immunoSEQ multiplex PCR; TCRdb stores in-frame clones only, minus some. The repertoire includes some 48,000 clones, roughly 87% of them detected once, and around 1.1% sits in the top ten. The V end lost 4 bases, the J end lost 5 bases, and 12 bases lay between the germline ends. This CDR3 region has 13 residues. Germline V CDR1 and CDR2: SGDLS, YYNGEE. After stimulus-free culture, autoproliferating CFSE-dim and non-proliferating CFSE-high T cells were sequenced separately. Cultures began with some 49 million CFSE-labeled PBMCs, unstimulated for 6 to 7 days, with replicate wells pooled. PBMCs were labeled with approximately 0.53 uM CFSE and cultured without exogenous stimuli. Turning to this clone: Its specificity is unknown.

The clonotype comes from a human donor with multiple sclerosis. The J gene is TRBJ1-2, the V gene TRBV9; D remains unclear. Sequencing was done on a sample of PBMCs from blood kept in culture. CDR3 bases: TGTGCCAGCAGCTTGGACGGCCAATATGGCTACACCTTC. It specifies CASSLDGQYGYTF.